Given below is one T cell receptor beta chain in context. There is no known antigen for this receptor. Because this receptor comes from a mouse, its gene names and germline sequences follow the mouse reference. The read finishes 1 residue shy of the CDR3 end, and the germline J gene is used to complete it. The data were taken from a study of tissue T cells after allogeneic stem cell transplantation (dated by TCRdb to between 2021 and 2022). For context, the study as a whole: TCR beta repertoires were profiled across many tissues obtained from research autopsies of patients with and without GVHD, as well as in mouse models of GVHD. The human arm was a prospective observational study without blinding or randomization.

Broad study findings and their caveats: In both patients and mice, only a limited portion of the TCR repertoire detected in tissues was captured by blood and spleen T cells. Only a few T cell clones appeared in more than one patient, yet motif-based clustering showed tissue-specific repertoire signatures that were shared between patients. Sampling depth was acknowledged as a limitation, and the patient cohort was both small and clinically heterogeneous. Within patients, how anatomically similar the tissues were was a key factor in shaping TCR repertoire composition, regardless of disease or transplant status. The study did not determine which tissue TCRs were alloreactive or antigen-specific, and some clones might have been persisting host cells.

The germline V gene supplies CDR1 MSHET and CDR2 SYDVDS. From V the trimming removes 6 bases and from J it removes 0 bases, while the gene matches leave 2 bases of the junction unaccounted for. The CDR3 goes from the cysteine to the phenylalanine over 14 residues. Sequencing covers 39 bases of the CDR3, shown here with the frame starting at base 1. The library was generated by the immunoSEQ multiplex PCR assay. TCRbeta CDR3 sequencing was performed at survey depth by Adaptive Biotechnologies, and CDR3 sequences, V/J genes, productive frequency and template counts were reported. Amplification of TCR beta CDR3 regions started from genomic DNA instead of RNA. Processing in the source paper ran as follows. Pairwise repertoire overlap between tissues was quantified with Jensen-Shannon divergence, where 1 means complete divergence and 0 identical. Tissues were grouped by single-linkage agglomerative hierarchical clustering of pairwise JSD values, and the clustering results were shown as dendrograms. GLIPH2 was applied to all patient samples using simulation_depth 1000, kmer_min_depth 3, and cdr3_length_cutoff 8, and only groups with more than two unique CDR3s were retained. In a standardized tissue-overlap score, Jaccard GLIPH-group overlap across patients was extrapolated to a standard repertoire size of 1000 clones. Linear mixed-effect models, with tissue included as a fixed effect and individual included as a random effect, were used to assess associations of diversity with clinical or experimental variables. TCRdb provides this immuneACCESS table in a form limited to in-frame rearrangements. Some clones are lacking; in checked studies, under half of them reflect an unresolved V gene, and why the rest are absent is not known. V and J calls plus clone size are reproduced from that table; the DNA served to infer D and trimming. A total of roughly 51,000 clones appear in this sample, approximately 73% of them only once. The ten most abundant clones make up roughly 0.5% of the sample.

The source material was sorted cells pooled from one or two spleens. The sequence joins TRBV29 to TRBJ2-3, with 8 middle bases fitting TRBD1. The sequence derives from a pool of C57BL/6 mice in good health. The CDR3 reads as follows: CASRGQGSAETLYF. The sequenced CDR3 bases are TGTGCTAGCAGAGGACAGGGTAGTGCAGAAACGCTGTAT.